What follows is one TCR beta chain and its context. The antigen is undetermined. Both 60 Vbeta primers and 13 Jbeta primers went into the PCR. Clones were sequenced by immunoSEQ multiplex PCR, and TCRdb holds only the in-frame ones, with some missing. Seen here are over 120,000 clones, around 70% observed once, and the top ten hold roughly 2%. This entry comes from a study of cytomegalovirus exposure and HLA in healthy donors. About the research overall: Caucasian-associated ancestry cluster membership applied to around 76% of several hundred genotyped donors. General study points: Among TCR beta chains of equal frequency, HLA-associated ones were more clonally expanded in a later analysis. From TCR beta sequences, most subjects' HLA-A and HLA-B alleles were reportedly predicted accurately. Researchers counted about 150 TCR beta chains as cytomegalovirus-associated.

The trim removed 6 bases at V and 0 bases at J, leaving 17 bases unmatched. CDR1 is WSHSY, CDR2 SAAADI, per germline. This CDR3 is 21 amino acids long. The source of this sequence is a woman in her fifties or sixties in good health and CMV-seropositive. The genes are TRBV10-2 and TRBJ2-1; 13 nucleotides match TRBD2. The sequenced sample consisted of PBMCs. In nucleotides, the CDR3 is TGCGCCAGCAGCCCCCGTCTGACTAGCGGGAGGCCCTCCAGCTCCTACAATGAGCAGTTCTTC. It codes for CASSPRLTSGRPSSSYNEQFF.